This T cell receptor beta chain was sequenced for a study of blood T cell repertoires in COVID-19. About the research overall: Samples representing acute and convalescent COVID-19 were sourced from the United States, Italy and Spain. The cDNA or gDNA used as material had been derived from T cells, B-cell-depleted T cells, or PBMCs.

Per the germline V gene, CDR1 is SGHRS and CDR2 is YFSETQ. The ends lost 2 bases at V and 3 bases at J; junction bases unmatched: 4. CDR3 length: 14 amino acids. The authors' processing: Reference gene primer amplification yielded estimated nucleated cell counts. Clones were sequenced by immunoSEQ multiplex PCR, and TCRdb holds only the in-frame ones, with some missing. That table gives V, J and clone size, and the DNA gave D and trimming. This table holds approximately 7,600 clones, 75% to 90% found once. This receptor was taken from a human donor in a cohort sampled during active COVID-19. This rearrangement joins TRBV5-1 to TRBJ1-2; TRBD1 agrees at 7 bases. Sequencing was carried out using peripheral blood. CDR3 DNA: TGCGCCAGCAGCTTAGACAGGGTCGACTATGGCTACACCTTC. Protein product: CASSLDRVDYGYTF.